This entry is about one T cell receptor beta chain. No antigen is known for it. Time point meaning: before natalizumab initiation. T0 refers to blood drawn before natalizumab was first infused. Produced via immunoSEQ multiplex PCR; TCRdb's table is partial and in-frame only. The repertoire includes more than 30,000 clones, about 89% of them detected once, and approximately 1.5% sits in the top ten. This specimen comes from a study of multiple sclerosis patients with progressive multifocal leukoencephalopathy. Study conclusions and caveats: Lower normalized Shannon entropy suggested reduced TRB diversity in most PML patients. Expanded clones at PML onset predated and persisted through natalizumab therapy.

The CDR3 extends over 11 amino acids. V dropped 3 bases and J dropped 12 bases, with 6 bases sitting between them. Germline V lookup: CDR1 MDHEN, CDR2 SYDVKM. The receptor comes from a human donor with multiple sclerosis. Sequencing input: PBMCs. V usage is TRBV28 and J usage is TRBJ1-6; TRBD1 is a possible D gene (5 bases). The CDR3 DNA reads as TGTGCCAGCAGTTTTAGGGGACCCCTCCACTTT. Translating it yields CASSFRGPLHF.